This T cell receptor beta chain was recovered during a study of T cells in Graves' hyperthyroidism and ophthalmopathy. The CDR3 totals 13 residues. Germline loops: CDR1 LNHDA, CDR2 SQIVND (reference sequence). V was pared by 7 bases and J by 7 bases, with 16 bases between. General study points: Most expanded thyroid clonotypes above 0.001 also appeared in blood. A 13 V-J model separated ophthalmopathy from stable hyperthyroidism.

Researchers took RNA transcripts and amplified the TCR beta CDR3 regions from them. Using the HTBI primer set, a first-round RT-PCR was run on the TCR CDR3. TCRdb analysed the multiplex PCR reads with MiXCR anew, one entry per CDR3 protein. The repertoire has some 600,000 distinct CDR3 sequences, over 11% of them found once; the top ten carry about 5.8%. There are many counts of this clonotype. Its matching antigen is unknown. Uncontrolled infection, other autoimmune disease, pregnancy or lactation led to exclusion. Blood sampling occurred at first hyperthyroidism diagnosis, ahead of any ophthalmopathy symptoms.

This sequence originates from a woman younger than 45 with Graves' hyperthyroidism that later progressed to Graves' ophthalmopathy. Sequencing was carried out using blood. The chain carries TRBV19 and TRBJ1-1, with D uncertain. The CDR3 spells CASNPRSTGEAFF. Here the CDR3 DNA reads TGTGCCAGTAACCCCCGTAGTACGGGTGAAGCTTTCTTT.